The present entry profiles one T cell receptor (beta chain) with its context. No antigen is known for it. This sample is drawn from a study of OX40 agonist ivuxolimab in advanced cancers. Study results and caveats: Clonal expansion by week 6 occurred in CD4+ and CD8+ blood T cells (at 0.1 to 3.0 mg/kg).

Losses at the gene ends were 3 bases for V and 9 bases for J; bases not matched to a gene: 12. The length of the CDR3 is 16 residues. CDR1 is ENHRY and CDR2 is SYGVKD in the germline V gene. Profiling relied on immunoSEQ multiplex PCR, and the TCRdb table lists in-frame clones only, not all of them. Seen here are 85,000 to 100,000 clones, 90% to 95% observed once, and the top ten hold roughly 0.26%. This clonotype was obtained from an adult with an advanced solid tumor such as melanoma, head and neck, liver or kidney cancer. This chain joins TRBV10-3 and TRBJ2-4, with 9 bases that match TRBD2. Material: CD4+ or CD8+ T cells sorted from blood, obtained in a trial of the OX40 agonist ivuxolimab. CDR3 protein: CAISDPSGAKGSIQYF. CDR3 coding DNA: TGTGCCATCAGTGATCCTAGCGGGGCCAAGGGCTCCATTCAGTACTTC.